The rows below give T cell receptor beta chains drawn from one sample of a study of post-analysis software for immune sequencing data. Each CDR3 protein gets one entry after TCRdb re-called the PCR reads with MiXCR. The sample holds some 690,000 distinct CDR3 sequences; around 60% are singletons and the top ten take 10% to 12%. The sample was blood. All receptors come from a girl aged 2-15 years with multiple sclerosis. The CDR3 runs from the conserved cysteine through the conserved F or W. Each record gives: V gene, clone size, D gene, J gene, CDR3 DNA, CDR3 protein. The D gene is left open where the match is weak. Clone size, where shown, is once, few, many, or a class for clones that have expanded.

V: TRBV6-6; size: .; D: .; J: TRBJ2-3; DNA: TGTACCAGCAGTTACTCGAAGGTGTCTAGCACGCAGTATTTT; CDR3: CTSSYSKVSSTQYF
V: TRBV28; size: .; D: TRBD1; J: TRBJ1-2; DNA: TGTGCAGCCGGTAACCGGGGACAGGCAAGTCGAGGCTACACCTTC; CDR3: CAAGNRGQASRGYTF
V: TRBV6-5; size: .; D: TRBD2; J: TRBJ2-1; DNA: TGTGCCAGCAGTTACCGGGGCGGGAGGGCCGAAAATGAGCAGTTCTTC; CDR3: CASSYRGGRAENEQFF
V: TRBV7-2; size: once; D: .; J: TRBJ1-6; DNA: TGTGCCAGCAGCTTAAACTCTGGCGCTGGTTCACCCCTCCACTTT; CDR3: CASSLNSGAGSPLHF
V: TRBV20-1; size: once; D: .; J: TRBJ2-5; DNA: TGCAGTGCTAGCCGGGACTTCCTGACCCAGTACTTC; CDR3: CSASRDFLTQYF
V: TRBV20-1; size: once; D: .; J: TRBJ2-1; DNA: TGCAGTGCTCAGACCCCCAACAGGGTGGTTCGTTACAATGAGCAGTTCTTC; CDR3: CSAQTPNRVVRYNEQFF
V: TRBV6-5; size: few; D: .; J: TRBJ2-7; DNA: TGTGCCAGCAGAAATGACAGATCCTACGAGCAGTACTTC; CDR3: CASRNDRSYEQYF
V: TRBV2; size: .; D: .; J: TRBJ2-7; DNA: TGTGCCAGCAGTGATGGCCTTTTCTACGAGCAGTACTTC; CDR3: CASSDGLFYEQYF
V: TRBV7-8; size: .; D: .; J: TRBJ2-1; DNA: TGTGCCAGCAGCTTAGCTGAGGGGGAGGGGCCCCCCTACAATGAGCAGTTCTTC; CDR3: CASSLAEGEGPPYNEQFF
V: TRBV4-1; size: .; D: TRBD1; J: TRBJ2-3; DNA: TGCGCCAGCAGCCAAGTGGCCAGGGGGCGAGGTACAGATACGCAGTATTTT; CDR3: CASSQVARGRGTDTQYF
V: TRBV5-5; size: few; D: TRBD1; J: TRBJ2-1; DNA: TGTGCCAGCAGCCTGGGACAGGGCCCACCTAATCGGTTCTTC; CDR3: CASSLGQGPPNRFF
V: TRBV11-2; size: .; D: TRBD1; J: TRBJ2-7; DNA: TGTGCCAGCAGCTTAGATATAACGGGACAGATTAAATACGAGCAGTACTTC; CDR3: CASSLDITGQIKYEQYF
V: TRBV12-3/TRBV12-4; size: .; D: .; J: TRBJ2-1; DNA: TGTGCCAGCAGCCCCCGGGGGATTAAGGGGTTCTTC; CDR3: CASSPRGIKGFF
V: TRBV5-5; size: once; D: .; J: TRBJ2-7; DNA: TGTGCCAGCAGCTTGGAGGCAGGGTATAGCGAGCAGTACTTC; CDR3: CASSLEAGYSEQYF
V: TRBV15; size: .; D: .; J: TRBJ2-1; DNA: TGTGCCACCAGCCCCGAACAGGGAGGTGAGCAGTTCTTC; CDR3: CATSPEQGGEQFF
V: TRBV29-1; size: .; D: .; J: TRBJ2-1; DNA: TGCAGCGCCGTATTCCCGAGGGGCTCCTACAATGAGCAGTTCTTC; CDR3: CSAVFPRGSYNEQFF
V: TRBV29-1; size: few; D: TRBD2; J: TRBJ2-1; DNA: TGCAGCGTTCTAAGCGGGAGGGCCTCTGATGGGCAGTTCTTC; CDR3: CSVLSGRASDGQFF
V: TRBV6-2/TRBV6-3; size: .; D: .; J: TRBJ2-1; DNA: TGTGCCAGCAGTTACGATTTGGGGCGTCCCTACAATGAGCAGTTCTTC; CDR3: CASSYDLGRPYNEQFF
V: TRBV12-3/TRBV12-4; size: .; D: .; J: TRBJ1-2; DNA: TGTGCCAGCAGTTTAACTTTTCTTGACATCTATGGCTACACCTTC; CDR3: CASSLTFLDIYGYTF
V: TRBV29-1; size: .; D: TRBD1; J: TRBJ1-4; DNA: TGCAGCGTTGTAACAGGGGGCAGGACTAATGAAAAACTGTTTTTT; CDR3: CSVVTGGRTNEKLFF
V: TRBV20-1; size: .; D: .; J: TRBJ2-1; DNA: TGCAGTGCAACCTCCGGACACTACAATGAGCAGTTCTTC; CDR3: CSATSGHYNEQFF
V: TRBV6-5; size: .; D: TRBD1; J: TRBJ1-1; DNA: TGTGCCAGCAGCTGGGACAGGGAAGGGAACACTGAAGCTTTCTTT; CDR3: CASSWDREGNTEAFF
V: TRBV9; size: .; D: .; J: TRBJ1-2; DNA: TGTGCCAGCAGCGTAGGCCCGGGGGGCGCGGGCTATGGCTACACCTTC; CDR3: CASSVGPGGAGYGYTF
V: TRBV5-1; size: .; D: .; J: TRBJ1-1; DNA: TGCGCCAGCAGCTACGCCCCGGGGGCCACTGAAGCTTTCTTT; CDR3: CASSYAPGATEAFF
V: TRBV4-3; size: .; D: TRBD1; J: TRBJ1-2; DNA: TGCGCCAGCAGCCAACTACTAAGGGACAGGGGAGGGGGCTACACCTTC; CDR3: CASSQLLRDRGGGYTF
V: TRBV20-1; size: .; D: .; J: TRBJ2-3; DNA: TGCAGTGCTCAATTTGTCGGAGATACGCAGTATTTT; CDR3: CSAQFVGDTQYF
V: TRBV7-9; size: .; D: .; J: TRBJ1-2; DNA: TGTGCCAGCAGCTTAGTAGCCGACAGCTATGGCTACACCTTC; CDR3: CASSLVADSYGYTF
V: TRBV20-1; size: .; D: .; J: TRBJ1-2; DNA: TGCAGTGCTACCCTGACTAGGGGCTATGGCTACACCTTC; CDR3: CSATLTRGYGYTF
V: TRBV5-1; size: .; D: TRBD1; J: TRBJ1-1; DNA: TGCGCCAGCAGCTTGGAAAGGACAGGGCCCACTGAAGCTTTCTTT; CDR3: CASSLERTGPTEAFF
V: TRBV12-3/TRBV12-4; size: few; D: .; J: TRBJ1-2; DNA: TGTGCCAGCACCCTAGCAGGGGCTCAGTACACCTTC; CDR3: CASTLAGAQYTF
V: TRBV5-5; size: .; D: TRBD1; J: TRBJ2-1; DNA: TGTGCCAGCACCTCGCCAGGGGGTTCCTACAATGAGCAGTTCTTC; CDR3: CASTSPGGSYNEQFF
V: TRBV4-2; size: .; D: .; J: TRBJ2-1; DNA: TGTGCCAGCAGCCACCCAAAAGCCGGGACTGGTTCCTTTGAGCAGTTCTTC; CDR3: CASSHPKAGTGSFEQFF
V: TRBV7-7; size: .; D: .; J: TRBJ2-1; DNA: TGTGCTAGCAGCCCCAGCGGAGACAACTACAATGAGCAGTTCTTC; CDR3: CASSPSGDNYNEQFF
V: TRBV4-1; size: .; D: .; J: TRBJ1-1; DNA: TGCGCCAGCAGCCAAGTACAGTCTATGAACACTGAAGCTTTCTTT; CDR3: CASSQVQSMNTEAFF
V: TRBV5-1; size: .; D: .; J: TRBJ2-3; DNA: TGCGCCAGCAGCTTATTCCGGCAGGGTGTTTCAGATACGCAGTATTTT; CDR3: CASSLFRQGVSDTQYF
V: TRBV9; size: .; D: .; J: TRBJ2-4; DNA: TGTGCCAGCAGCCCCGGTAGCGTAGGCATAAACATTCAGTACTTC; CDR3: CASSPGSVGINIQYF
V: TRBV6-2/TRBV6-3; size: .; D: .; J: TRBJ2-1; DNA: TGTGCCAGCAGACCCTGGGTAGGTCTCTCCTACAATGAGCAGTTCTTC; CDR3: CASRPWVGLSYNEQFF
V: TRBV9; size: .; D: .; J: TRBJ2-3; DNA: TGTGCCAGCAGCGTAGGGGTCCTAGCAGATACGCTGTATTTT; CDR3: CASSVGVLADTLYF
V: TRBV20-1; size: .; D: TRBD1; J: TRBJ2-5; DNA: TGCAGTTTTTTGAGGGGGACAGGGCCTCAAGAGACCCAGTACTTC; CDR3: CSFLRGTGPQETQYF
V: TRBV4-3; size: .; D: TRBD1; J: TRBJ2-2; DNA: TGCGCCAGCAGGCAGGACAGGGCGGACACCGGGGAGCTGTTTTTT; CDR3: CASRQDRADTGELFF
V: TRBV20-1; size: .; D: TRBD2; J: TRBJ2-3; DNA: TGCAGTGCTGGTACGCTAGCGGAGTCTAGCACAGATACGCAGTATTTT; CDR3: CSAGTLAESSTDTQYF
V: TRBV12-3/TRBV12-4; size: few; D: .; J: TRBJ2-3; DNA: TGTGCCAGCAGTTTGGGGGACCACACAGATACGCAGTATTTT; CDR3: CASSLGDHTDTQYF
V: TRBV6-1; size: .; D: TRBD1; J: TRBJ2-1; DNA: TGTGCCAGCAGTCTCCGGGACAGCGGCAACACCGCCTACAATGAGCAGTTCTTC; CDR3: CASSLRDSGNTAYNEQFF
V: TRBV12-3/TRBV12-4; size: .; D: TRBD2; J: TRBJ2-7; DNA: TGTGCCAGCACCCAGGGCGGGGGGCAGTACTTC; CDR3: CASTQGGGQYF
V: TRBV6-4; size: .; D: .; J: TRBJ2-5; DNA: TGTGCCAGCAGTGACGGGGTGGGGGAGACCCAGTACTTC; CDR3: CASSDGVGETQYF
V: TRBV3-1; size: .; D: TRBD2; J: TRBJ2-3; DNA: TGTGCCAGCAGCTTACTAGCGGTGGAGCCAGATACGCAGTATTTT; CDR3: CASSLLAVEPDTQYF
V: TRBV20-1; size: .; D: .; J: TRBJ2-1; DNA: TGCAGTGCTAGAGATCAAGGGGGGAGGGCCATTTACAATGAGCAGTTCTTC; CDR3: CSARDQGGRAIYNEQFF
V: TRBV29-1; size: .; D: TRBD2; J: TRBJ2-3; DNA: TGCAGCGTTGAGTTAGCGGGTTCCACAGATACGCAGTATTTT; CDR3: CSVELAGSTDTQYF
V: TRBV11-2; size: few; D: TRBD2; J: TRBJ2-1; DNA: TGTGCCAGCAGCCGGGGACTAGCGAATGAGCAGTTCTTC; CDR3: CASSRGLANEQFF
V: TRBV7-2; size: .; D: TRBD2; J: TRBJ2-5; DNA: TGTGCCAGCACCGGACCGGGGACTAGCGGGGATGAGACCCAGTACTTC; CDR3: CASTGPGTSGDETQYF
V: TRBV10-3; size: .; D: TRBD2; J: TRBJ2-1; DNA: TGTGCCATCAGTGATAGCGGGGGAACTCAAGAGACCCAGTTCTTC; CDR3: CAISDSGGTQETQFF